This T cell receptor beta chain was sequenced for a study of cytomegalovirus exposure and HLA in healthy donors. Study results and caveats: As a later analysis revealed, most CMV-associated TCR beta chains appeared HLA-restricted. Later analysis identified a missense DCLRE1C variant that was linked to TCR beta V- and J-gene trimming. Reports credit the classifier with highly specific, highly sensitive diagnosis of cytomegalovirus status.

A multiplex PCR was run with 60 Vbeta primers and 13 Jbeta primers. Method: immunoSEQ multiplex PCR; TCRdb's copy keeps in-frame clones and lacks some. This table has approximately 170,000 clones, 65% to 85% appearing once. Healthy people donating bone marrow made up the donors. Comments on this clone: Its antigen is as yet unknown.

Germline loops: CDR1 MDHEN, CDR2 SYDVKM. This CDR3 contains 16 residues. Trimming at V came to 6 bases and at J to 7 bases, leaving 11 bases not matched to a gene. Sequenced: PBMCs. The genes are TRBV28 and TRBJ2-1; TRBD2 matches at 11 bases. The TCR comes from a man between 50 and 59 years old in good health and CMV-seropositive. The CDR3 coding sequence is TGTGCCAGCAGGGCGGTAGAGGCTAGCGGGAGGAATGAGCAGTTCTTC. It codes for CASRAVEASGRNEQFF.